Below are 31 T cell receptor beta chains sequenced from a single sample in a study of blood T cell repertoires in COVID-19. Assay used: immunoSEQ multiplex PCR; TCRdb lists only in-frame clones, some missing. The sample holds some 100,000 clones; 70% to 90% are singletons and the top ten take around an eighth. Sequencing was carried out using peripheral blood. These receptors came from a man in his fifties with active or convalescent COVID-19.

This chain uses TRBV27 with TRBJ2-7; TRBD2 might be the D (6 bases). The germline V gene has CDR1 MNHEY and CDR2 SMNVEV (reference sequence). This CDR3 spans 15 amino acids. Trimming removed 3 bases at V and 0 bases at J, with 12 bases between. In DNA form, the CDR3 reads TGTGCCAGCAGTTTCCGGGGGTTGAGCTCCTACGAGCAGTACTTC. This translates into CASSFRGLSSYEQYF.

The chain uses TRBV7-2 and TRBJ1-2; 7 nucleotides match TRBD1. Germline V gene data show CDR1 as SGHTA and CDR2 as FQGNSA. The CDR3 spans 16 residues. J lost 8 bases, V lost 7 bases, and 19 bases had no gene match. The CDR3 region has the DNA TGTGCCAGCACCGTCCTAACCGACGGGACAGAAGACGGCTACACCTTC. Protein product: CASTVLTDGTEDGYTF.

This clone has more than one count but fewer than ten. The CDR3 DNA reads TGTGCCAGCAGCCTTATGGGACAGAACACTGAAGCTTTCTTT. Translation: CASSLMGQNTEAFF. The V and J genes are TRBV7-9 and TRBJ1-1; D might be TRBD1 (6 bases). Trimming shortened V by 5 bases and J by 1 base, and 11 bases separated the two germline ends. This CDR3 is 14 amino acids long. Germline assignment: CDR1 SEHNR and CDR2 FQNEAQ (reference sequence).

The count of this clone is one. The V and J genes are TRBV12-5 and TRBJ1-1; D is possibly TRBD1 (6 bases). The V and J ends lost 0 bases and 9 bases respectively, with 11 bases between them. The CDR3 is 13 amino acids. From germline, CDR1 is LGHNT and CDR2 FRNRAP. Here the CDR3 DNA reads TGTGCTAGTGGTTTGGTACGGGGGGCAAAAGCTTTCTTT. Translated: CASGLVRGAKAFF.

The chain carries TRBV7-6 and TRBJ1-4; D gene uncertain. Trimming took 5 bases from V and 5 from J, leaving 6 bases between them. CDR3 length: 12 amino acids. Germline V CDR1 and CDR2: SGHVS, FNYEAQ. The CDR3 is CASSLSNEKLFF. The CDR3 bases are TGTGCCAGCAGCCTATCGAATGAAAAACTGTTTTTT.

V is TRBV7-9 and J is TRBJ1-2; D remains unclear. CDR3 length: 13 residues. CDR1 and CDR2 from the germline V gene are SEHNR and FQNEAQ (reference sequence). Trimming took off 1 base at V and 4 bases at J, with 7 bases between the two ends. CDR3 sequence reads: CASSLDPTYGYTF. CDR3 bases: TGTGCCAGCAGCTTAGATCCTACCTATGGCTACACCTTC.

The CDR3 DNA reads as TGTGCCAGCAGCGCAGGTGGCGAGCAGTACTTC. It specifies CASSAGGEQYF. V usage is TRBV6-5 and J usage is TRBJ2-7; D is unresolved. CDR3 size: 11 residues. Trimming took 6 bases from V and 6 from J, leaving 9 bases between them. Germline V gene data show CDR1 as MNHEY and CDR2 as SVGAGI.

The chain is built from TRBV18 and TRBJ2-5; no reliable D call. The germline V and J ends were trimmed by 5 bases and 1 base, with 14 bases remaining between them. Germline CDR1 is KGHSH and CDR2 is LQKENI. CDR3 length: 15 amino acids. CDR3 in DNA: TGTGCCAGCTCAAAAGCAGCGAACCTCCAAGAGACCCAGTACTTC. Translated: CASSKAANLQETQYF.

The V and J genes are TRBV24-1 and TRBJ2-1; D not resolved. Germline CDR1 reads KGHDR; CDR2 reads SFDVKD. Trimming left V 9 bases short and J 0 bases short, with 14 bases between. There are 15 residues in the CDR3. The CDR3 DNA sequence: TGTGCCACCTCCACGACTTTTAGCTCCTACAATGAGCAGTTCTTC. It specifies CATSTTFSSYNEQFF.

The gene calls are TRBV19 and TRBJ2-5; D gene ambiguous. Trimming removed 4 bases from V and 5 bases from J, with 11 bases in between. Germline CDR1 and CDR2: LNHDA and SQIVND (reference sequence). The CDR3 is made up of 13 amino acids. The CDR3 bases are TGTGCCAGTAGTACGCTACAGAAGGAGACCCAGTACTTC. Its protein product is CASSTLQKETQYF.

The V and J genes are TRBV7-6 and TRBJ2-1; 15 bases agree with TRBD2. Germline values: CDR1 SGHVS, CDR2 FNYEAQ. V lost 1 base, J lost 8 bases, and 9 bases stayed unmatched. This CDR3 has 18 residues. The CDR3 region is CASSLGDLGLAGGDEQFF. CDR3 nucleotide sequence: TGTGCCAGCAGCTTAGGTGACCTTGGACTAGCGGGAGGGGATGAGCAGTTCTTC.

This chain connects TRBV11-3 to TRBJ1-1; D gene ambiguous. The germline V gene has CDR1 SGHNT and CDR2 YENEEA. V lost 4 bases to trimming and J lost 3 bases, with 12 bases between them. This CDR3 comprises 14 residues. CDR3 region: CASSSSAQYTEAFF. In DNA, the CDR3 is TGTGCCAGCAGCTCGAGCGCGCAGTACACTGAAGCTTTCTTT.

A single count supports this clone. CDR3 nucleotides: TGTGCCAGCAGCTCGCCTACTAGCGGGAATTATCCTAGCACAGATACGCAGTATTTT. This gives the protein CASSSPTSGNYPSTDTQYF. The rearrangement uses TRBV5-4 and TRBJ2-3; TRBD2 matches at 10 bases. Per germline, CDR1 SGHNT and CDR2 YYREEE (reference sequence). The CDR3 has 19 residues. V shed 3 bases and J 0 bases; nucleotides not matched to a gene: 13.

The rearrangement links TRBV2 to TRBJ1-5, with 9 nucleotides matching TRBD1. The V segment lost 6 bases and the J segment 5 bases; nucleotides outside the gene matches: 2. CDR3 length equals 13 residues. The V gene's germline CDR1 is SNHLY and CDR2 FYNNEI. Here the CDR3 DNA reads TGTGCCAGCAGGGGGACAGGGTATCAGCCCCAGCATTTT. Protein: CASRGTGYQPQHF.

In the case of this clone: Other nucleotide sequences in the sample specify the same CDR3. The chain joins TRBV14 to TRBJ2-7; TRBD2 might be the D (5 bases). The length of the CDR3 is 11 residues. The germline V gene encodes CDR1 SGHDN and CDR2 FVKESK. Deletions cut 6 bases from V and 4 bases from J, with 7 bases between. CDR3 in amino acids: CASSRGYEQYF. The CDR3 nucleotides read TGTGCCAGCAGTCGGGGTTACGAGCAGTACTTC.

The chain links TRBV11-1 to TRBJ2-1; 7 bases align to TRBD1. This CDR3 has 16 residues. Per germline, CDR1 SGHAT and CDR2 FQDESV (reference sequence). After removal of 2 bases from V and 10 bases from J, the junction contained 14 bases not matched to a gene. CDR3 in amino acids: CASSLLTGLSMGEQFF. CDR3 nucleotides: TGTGCCAGCAGCTTACTGACAGGGCTCTCCATGGGGGAGCAGTTCTTC.

The chain joins TRBV7-8 to TRBJ1-5; D remains ambiguous. Trimming pared 7 bases from V and 0 bases from J, leaving 13 bases between. Germline CDR1 and CDR2: SGHVS and FQNEAQ. The CDR3 sequence is 15 residues long. CDR3 loop: CASIPRGNSNQPQHF. CDR3 coding DNA: TGTGCCAGCATCCCCCGGGGTAATAGCAATCAGCCCCAGCATTTT. Based on the CDR3 plus reference TRBV7-8 and TRBJ1-5, the full variable domain is GAGVSQSPRYKVAKRGQDVALRCDPISGHVSLFWYQQALGQGPEFLTYFQNEAQLDKSGLPSDRFFAERPEGSVSTLKIQRTQQEDSAVYLCASIPRGNSNQPQHFGDGTRLSIL.

The V call is TRBV30, the J call TRBJ1-6; possibly TRBD1 for D (5 bases). The CDR3 sequence is 16 residues long. The V end was cut by 0 bases, the J end by 0 bases, with 9 bases between. From germline, CDR1 is GTSNPN and CDR2 SVGIG (reference sequence). CDR3 sequence (DNA): TGTGCCTGGAGTGTGGGGCCTTTCTCCTATAATTCACCCCTCCACTTT. The encoded protein is CAWSVGPFSYNSPLHF.

The chain recombines TRBV19 with TRBJ2-7, with 8 bases fitting TRBD1. Trimming took 7 bases from V and 3 from J; bases not matched to a gene: 5. The germline V gene encodes CDR1 LNHDA and CDR2 SQIVND (reference sequence). This CDR3 comprises 13 residues. CDR3 residues: CASTDRGRYEQYF. CDR3 nucleotide sequence: TGTGCCAGTACAGACAGGGGACGCTACGAGCAGTACTTC.

The gene calls are TRBV11-1 and TRBJ2-7; 7 bases are shared with TRBD1. V shed 5 bases and J 5 bases; nucleotides not matched to a gene: 9. The CDR3 runs to 14 residues. The germline V gene has CDR1 SGHAT and CDR2 FQDESV (reference sequence). The CDR3: CASSNRQGTDEQYF. Written as DNA, the CDR3 is TGTGCCAGCAGCAACCGACAGGGTACAGACGAGCAGTACTTC.

The sample holds one count of this clone. This chain joins TRBV27 and TRBJ2-1, with TRBD1 identical over 9 bases. This CDR3 is built from 15 residues. Per germline, CDR1 MNHEY and CDR2 SMNVEV (reference sequence). The trim removed 4 bases at V and 9 bases at J, leaving 10 bases unmatched. CDR3 sequence reads: CASSSRGQGLSEQFF. In nucleotides, the CDR3 is TGTGCCAGCAGTTCCCGTGGACAGGGGCTAAGTGAGCAGTTCTTC.

The chain has TRBV2 and TRBJ1-5, with no clear D. The CDR3 has 15 residues. The V end lost 2 bases, the J end lost 4 bases, and 12 bases lay between the germline ends. Germline CDR1 and CDR2: SNHLY and FYNNEI. The CDR3 loop is CASSENLAENQPQHF. As DNA, the CDR3 is TGTGCCAGCAGTGAAAATTTGGCGGAAAATCAGCCCCAGCATTTT.

In its sample, this clone was seen a few times. Other DNA sequences within the sample encode an identical CDR3. The chain links TRBV24-1 to TRBJ1-1, with TRBD1 matching 8 bases. CDR1 is KGHDR, CDR2 SFDVKD, per germline. This CDR3 comprises 13 residues. V lost 7 bases to trimming and J lost 3 bases; unmatched junction nucleotides: 3. CDR3 sequence: CATSGQGDTEAFF. DNA of the CDR3: TGTGCCACCAGCGGACAGGGCGACACTGAAGCTTTCTTT.

This clone was recorded a few times. The CDR3 nucleotides read TGTGCCAGCTCAGTTGACAGGGCCTTGAACACTGAAGCTTTCTTT. Translation: CASSVDRALNTEAFF. The V gene is TRBV18, the J gene TRBJ1-1; 7 bases are a match to TRBD1. V trimming: 5 bases; J trimming: 0 bases; junction bases outside the gene matches: 6. Germline CDR1 KGHSH, CDR2 LQKENI. The CDR3 covers 15 residues.

The genes are TRBV6-1 and TRBJ1-5; D not resolved. This CDR3 spans 15 amino acids. Per germline, CDR1 MNHNS and CDR2 SASEGT. Deletions cut 1 base from V and 2 bases from J, with 9 bases between. CDR3 coding DNA: TGTGCCAGCAGTGAAGGGAGACCTGGCAATCAGCCCCAGCATTTT. It translates to CASSEGRPGNQPQHF.

Only a few counts were recorded for this clone. The gene calls are TRBV6-5 and TRBJ1-6, with D possibly matching TRBD1 (5 bases). The length of the CDR3 is 14 residues. In germline, CDR1 is MNHEY, CDR2 SVGAGI. V lost 6 bases and J lost 10, with 16 bases in between. CDR3 sequence: CASSPWGGGSPLHF. The CDR3 nucleotides read TGTGCCAGCAGCCCCTGGGGGGGAGGGTCACCCCTCCACTTT.

This clone was seen a few times. The chain uses TRBV6-1 and TRBJ2-7, with D maybe TRBD1 (6 bases). The CDR3 extends over 13 amino acids. V was trimmed by 2 bases and J by 2 bases, leaving 7 bases between them. Germline loops: CDR1 MNHNS, CDR2 SASEGT. CDR3 DNA sequence: TGTGCCAGCAGTGAATCAGGGGCCTACGAGCAGTACTTC. Its protein product is CASSESGAYEQYF.

The chain has TRBV5-4 and TRBJ1-1; the match to TRBD1 covers 7 bases. CDR1 is SGHNT, CDR2 YYREEE, per germline (reference sequence). V lost 4 bases, J lost 8 bases, and 8 bases stayed unmatched. This CDR3 is built from 13 residues. DNA of the CDR3: TGTGCCAGCAGCCTGACAGGGACCCAGGAAGCTTTCTTT. Its translation: CASSLTGTQEAFF.

J is TRBJ2-2 and V is TRBV10-2; D gene unclear. The CDR3 contains 13 residues. Germline CDR1 is WSHSY and CDR2 is SAAADI. V gave up 5 bases and J gave up 3 bases, with 7 bases separating them. The CDR3 DNA reads as TGCGCCAGCAGTTTAGTAGACACCGGGGAGCTGTTTTTT. Its protein is CASSLVDTGELFF.

The V call is TRBV7-3, the J call TRBJ2-1; TRBD2 matches 11 bases. Trimming removed 5 bases from V and 6 bases from J; junction bases left unmatched: 12. The CDR3 is 17 residues long. Germline-derived CDR1 and CDR2 are SGHTA and FQGTGA. CDR3: CASSPHSGRAGFNEQFF. CDR3 DNA: TGTGCCAGCAGCCCTCATAGCGGGAGGGCCGGTTTCAATGAGCAGTTCTTC.

This rearrangement joins TRBV5-1 to TRBJ2-2; 8 nucleotides line up with TRBD2. Germline CDR1 and CDR2: SGHRS and YFSETQ. The V and J ends lost 0 bases and 0 bases, in that order; junction bases with no gene match: 4. This CDR3 has 17 residues. The DNA of the CDR3 is TGCGCCAGCAGCTTGGCCGGGGGGGCCTCGAACACCGGGGAGCTGTTTTTT. Translated, it gives CASSLAGGASNTGELFF.